The sequence of this T cell receptor (beta chain) was determined in a study of blood T cell repertoires in COVID-19. Across the study: There were acute and convalescent COVID-19 samples, and they came from the United States, Italy and Spain. From T cells, B-cell-depleted T cells, or PBMCs came the material, which was cDNA or gDNA.

Trimming shortened V by 2 bases and J by 2 bases, and 10 bases separated the two germline ends. The CDR3 runs 14 residues. CDR1 is SEHNR, CDR2 FQNEAQ, per germline (reference sequence). As processed by the authors: Amplification with reference gene primers provided the estimates of nucleated cell counts. TCRdb's table, derived via immunoSEQ multiplex PCR, lists solely in-frame clones and lacks some. Clone size and V and J calls were adopted from that table, with D and trimming inferred from the DNA. The sample lists 90,000 to 120,000 clones; 88% were seen once. This clone was seen only once. The TCR originated in a man in his forties or fifties with active or convalescent COVID-19. The sample comprised peripheral blood. The genes are TRBV7-9 and TRBJ2-7; weak D call: TRBD2 (5 bases). This CDR3 reads CASSLSDSTYEQYF. The CDR3 region has the DNA TGTGCCAGCAGCTTATCGGACTCTACCTACGAGCAGTACTTC.